This TCR beta chain was retrieved from a study of response to subunit inactivated influenza vaccine. TCRdb ran MiXCR on the RT-PCR reads and lists one entry per CDR3 protein. The table shows about 540,000 distinct CDR3 sequences, with 20% to 25% occurring only once. The CDR3 contains 12 residues. Germline V gene sequence: CDR1 SQVTM, CDR2 ANQGSEA. Trimming took 4 bases from V and 1 from J, leaving 4 bases between them. A further study also used this sample, focusing on T cells expressing NK-cell markers. Turning to that study: 5'RACE template switching with UMIs produced the TCR beta cDNA. In the group of eight sequenced donors, seven were HCMV-seropositive and one was seronegative. An anti-gamma-delta TCR antibody restricted sorting to alpha-beta TCR T cells in several experiments. Topping the CD3+CD56-NKG2C+ fraction as well were these clonotypes, in a few donors. Expanded clones of NKG2C+ T cells had an unclear HCMV specificity.

This sequence joins TRBV29-1 and TRBJ2-2; D unresolved. The clonotype originates from a man aged 45-60 years who received an inactivated influenza vaccine. The sequencing here drew on CD4+ T cells sorted from PBMCs, taken 12 days after vaccination. The CDR3: CSVGRNTGELFF. The CDR3 DNA is TGCAGCGTTGGCCGGAACACCGGGGAGCTGTTTTTT.